This T cell receptor beta chain was recovered during a study of OX40 agonist ivuxolimab in advanced cancers. As for this clone: The antigen remains unidentified.

Study-wide results and caveats: Clonal expansion from baseline to week 6 occurred in both CD4+ and CD8+ T cells.

The table came from immunoSEQ multiplex PCR; TCRdb's copy has only in-frame clones and leaves some out. The table shows about 76,000 clones, with approximately 86% occurring only once. Germline lookup yields CDR1 SGHTA and CDR2 FQGNSA. The CDR3 loop spans 14 amino acids. Trimming shortened V by 5 bases and J by 3 bases, and 11 bases separated the two germline ends. This clonotype originated in an adult with an advanced solid tumor such as melanoma, head and neck, liver or kidney cancer. The material was CD4+ or CD8+ T cells sorted from blood, obtained in a trial of the OX40 agonist ivuxolimab. The V gene is TRBV7-2, the J gene TRBJ1-5, with a tentative D call TRBD1 (5 bases). CDR3 amino acids: CASSVDRNNQPQHF. The DNA for the CDR3 is TGTGCCAGCAGCGTTGACAGAAACAATCAGCCCCAGCATTTT.